This TCR beta chain was captured by sequencing in a study of cytomegalovirus exposure and HLA in healthy donors. PCR employed 60 Vbeta and 13 Jbeta primers. Generated by immunoSEQ multiplex PCR, the TCRdb table keeps only in-frame clones and is missing some. In the table there are tens of thousands of clones, around 71% of which are singletons. The V gene's germline CDR1 is SGHTA and CDR2 FQGNSA. CDR3 size: 14 residues. V lost 3 bases to trimming and J lost 6 bases, with 12 bases between them. The clonotype was recovered from a man aged 25-45 years in good health and CMV-seronegative. The chain couples TRBV7-2 to TRBJ1-5; TRBD1 might be the D (5 bases). Source material: PBMCs. The CDR3 nucleotides are TGTGCCAGCAGCTTGCGGGGGGAGGGTCAGCCCCAGCATTTT. This gives the protein CASSLRGEGQPQHF.